This T cell receptor (beta chain) originates from a study of technical replicates of blood from a handful of donors. Sequencing used immunoSEQ multiplex PCR; TCRdb keeps in-frame clones, though not all of them. The data contain tens of thousands of clones, about 86% of them singletons. The sample consisted of PBMCs. The receptor's source is a human donor in good health. Some clones in this sample may be carry-over from other donors' samples.

CDR3 nucleotides: TGCGCCAGCAGCCAAGAAAGGACAGGGTTTGGCTACACCTTC. It encodes CASSQERTGFGYTF. The genes are TRBV4-1 and TRBJ1-2, with 8 nucleotides matching TRBD1. V was pared by 0 bases and J by 7 bases, with 4 bases of the junction left unmatched. The CDR3 has 14 amino acids. Germline V gene data show CDR1 as MGHRA and CDR2 as YSYEKL.